This TCR beta chain was identified during a study of blood T cell repertoires in COVID-19. For the study at large: COVID-19 samples from acute and convalescent phases originated in the United States, Italy and Spain. PBMCs, B-cell-depleted T cells, or T cells were the source of the cDNA or gDNA that made up the material.

Germline values: CDR1 SEHNR, CDR2 FQNEAQ (reference sequence). After removal of 2 bases from V and 7 bases from J, the junction contained 4 bases not matched to a gene. The CDR3 covers 15 residues. Method: immunoSEQ multiplex PCR; TCRdb's copy keeps in-frame clones and lacks some. This table holds approximately 220,000 clones, roughly 89% found once. Recruitment covered 25 or so US areas and drew participants whose ages spanned roughly 18 to 89 years. Allocation to cohorts depended on clinical history reported by the participants. The chain joins TRBV7-9 to TRBJ2-2; 10 positions match TRBD1. The source material was PBMCs or T cells enriched from blood (not recorded which). The TCR sequence derives from a woman in her 30s with acute COVID-19. The CDR3, as DNA: TGTGCCAGCAGCTTAAGGACAGGGGGTTACGGGGAGCTGTTTTTT. It encodes CASSLRTGGYGELFF. Full variable domain (rest looked up from reference TRBV7-9 and TRBJ2-2): DTGVSQNPRHKITKRGQNVTFRCDPISEHNRLYWYRQTLGQGPEFLTYFQNEAQLEKSRLLSDRFSAERPKGSFSTLEIQRTEQGDSAMYLCASSLRTGGYGELFFGEGSRLTVL.